This T cell receptor (beta chain) derives from a study of blood T cells in healthy people across ages. The V end lost 4 bases, the J end lost 3 bases, and 11 bases lay between the germline ends. Per germline, CDR1 KGHDR and CDR2 SFDVKD. The CDR3 runs 15 residues. A sample-barcoded 5' primer and a J-beta primer mix were used in a second PCR of roughly 6 to 12 cycles. TCRdb recomputed calls from the 5' RACE reads with MiXCR, one row per CDR3 protein. This sample has around 580,000 distinct CDR3 sequences, with about 45% found just once. This receptor was taken from an elderly man in good health. The sample was blood. The chain has TRBV24-1 and TRBJ2-2, with D uncertain. The DNA for the CDR3 is TGTGCCACCAGTGACGTCCAGACGGACACCGGGGAGCTGTTTTTT. This sequence encodes CATSDVQTDTGELFF.